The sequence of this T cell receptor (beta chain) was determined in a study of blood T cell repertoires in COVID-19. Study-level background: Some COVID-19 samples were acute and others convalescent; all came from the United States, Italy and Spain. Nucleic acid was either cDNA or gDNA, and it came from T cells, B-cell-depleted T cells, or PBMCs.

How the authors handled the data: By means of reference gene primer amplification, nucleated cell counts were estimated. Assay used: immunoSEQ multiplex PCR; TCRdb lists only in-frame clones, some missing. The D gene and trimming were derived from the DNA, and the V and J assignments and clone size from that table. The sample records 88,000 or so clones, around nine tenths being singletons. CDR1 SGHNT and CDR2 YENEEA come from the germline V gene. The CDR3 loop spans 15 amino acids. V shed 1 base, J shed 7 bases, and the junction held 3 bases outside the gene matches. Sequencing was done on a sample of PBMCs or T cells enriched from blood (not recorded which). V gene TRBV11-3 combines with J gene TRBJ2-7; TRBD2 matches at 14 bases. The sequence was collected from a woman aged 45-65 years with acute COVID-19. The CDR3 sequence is CASSLVGLAGVEQYF. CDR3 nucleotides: TGTGCCAGCAGCTTAGTGGGACTAGCGGGAGTGGAGCAGTACTTC. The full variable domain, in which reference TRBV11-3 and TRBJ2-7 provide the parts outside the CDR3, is EAGVVQSPRYKIIEKKQPVAFWCNPISGHNTLYWYLQNLGQGPELLIRYENEEAVDDSQLPKDRFSAERLKGVDSTLKIQPAELGDSAVYLCASSLVGLAGVEQYFGPGTRLTVT.